A single T cell receptor beta chain is shown here with its context. The antigen is unknown. The sample belongs to a study of beta chain features in type 1 diabetes. CDR1 and CDR2 (germline): SGHRS, YFSETQ. Trimming stripped 2 bases from V and 5 bases from J, with 4 bases between. The CDR3 is 11 amino acids. Findings of the study overall: Naive, central memory and Treg TCRB repertoires seemed to resemble each other more closely in patients than they did in healthy donors. The study notes PCR might favor shorter templates equally in patients and controls. Moderate yet significant TCRB CDR3 shortening was seen in Type 1 diabetes patients in all four CD4+ subsets.

The sequenced template was cDNA made from the entire isolated RNA. The average output of naive, central memory and regulatory T cell samples was 3 million to 4 million reads. Data came from immunoSEQ multiplex PCR; TCRdb stores just in-frame clones and leaves some out. The top ten hold 0.035% to 0.055% of the sample, which has 330,000 or so clones, about 20% seen once. The sequencing sample was made of naive CD4+ T cells from blood. The sequence came from a woman younger than 35 in good health. J is TRBJ2-5 and V is TRBV5-1; D call uncertain. The CDR3 protein is CASSFLETQYF. CDR3 DNA sequence: TGCGCCAGCAGCTTCCTGGAGACCCAGTACTTC.